This T cell receptor (beta chain) is drawn from a study of blood T cell repertoires in COVID-19. Study as a whole: Whether acute or convalescent, the COVID-19 samples came from the United States, Italy and Spain. PBMCs, B-cell-depleted T cells, or T cells were the source of the cDNA or gDNA that made up the material.

V was trimmed by 0 bases and J by 7 bases, leaving 15 bases between them. Germline V gives CDR1 LGHNA, CDR2 YSLEER. The length of the CDR3 is 15 residues. Individuals drawn from under 30 US areas were about 18 to 95 years old. Per the original data handling: Estimated nucleated cell counts came from reference gene primer amplification. Using immunoSEQ multiplex PCR, the repertoire was profiled, and TCRdb retains in-frame clones only, with some absent. The D gene and trimming were derived from the DNA, and the V and J assignments and clone size from that table. The sample contains roughly 330,000 clones, approximately 87% of which appear only once.

The rearrangement links TRBV4-3 to TRBJ1-2; the D gene is possibly TRBD1 (6 bases). This sequence was found in a woman aged 25 to 39 who had recovered from COVID-19. The sequencing sample was made of PBMCs or T cells enriched from blood (not recorded which). CDR3 sequence: CASSQDSQGFGGYTF. CDR3 nucleotides: TGCGCCAGCAGCCAAGATTCCCAGGGGTTTGGTGGCTACACCTTC.